This note documents a single TCR beta chain sequence. The specificity of this receptor is unknown. The input lacks base qualities; no much larger clone sits a single base away. Enrolling through a virtual design, the prospective study's participants ranged in age from roughly 18 to 90 years and lived across about two dozen United States geographic areas. In the prospective study, cohorts were assigned on the basis of participant-reported clinical history obtained from a screening survey and a study questionnaire. A participant counted as exposed if, within 2 weeks of entering the study, that participant had been in contact with someone who had a PCR-confirmed or clinician-diagnosed COVID-19 case. In the prospective study, whole blood, serum and a nasopharyngeal or oropharyngeal swab were collected from each participant by mobile phlebotomists. Over a roughly two-month period, participants in the prospective study had the option of providing additional blood draws and questionnaires. Before DNA extraction, blood samples from the prospective study were shipped at room temperature or frozen.

TCRbeta CDR3 regions were amplified from genomic DNA by means of the immunoSEQ Assay, a bias-controlled multiplex PCR. The authors processed their data as follows. The number of nucleated cells in each sample was estimated from the amplification of reference gene primers within the assay. Sequence reads were collapsed and filtered to measure the absolute abundance of every unique TCRbeta CDR3 rearrangement. Productive Simpson clonality was computed per sample as the square root of Simpson's diversity index over productive rearrangements. TCRdb provides this immuneACCESS table in a form limited to in-frame rearrangements. Some clones are lacking; in checked studies, under half of them reflect an unresolved V gene, and why the rest are absent is not known. The V and J calls and clone size come from that table; D and trimming were worked out from the DNA. Counted in this sample were 300,000 or so clones; 89% of them appeared once. The ten largest account for 2.5% to 3% of the sample.

Inclusive of the bounding cysteine and phenylalanine, the CDR3 is 15 residues long. Only the CDR3 portion is preserved as DNA: 45 bases, with reading frame beginning at the first base. As encoded in the germline V gene (reference sequence), CDR1 is LGHDT while CDR2 is YNNKEL. V is shortened by 2 bases, J by 7 bases, and the region joining them spans 17 bases. The data are from a study of blood T cell repertoires in COVID-19 (dated by TCRdb to the early 2020s). Regarding the research as a whole: Samples from collaborators originated in the United States, Italy and Spain and spanned both the acute and convalescent phases of COVID-19. The prospective study material was composed of cDNA or gDNA derived from T cells, B-cell-depleted T cells, or PBMCs. Subjects who had been exposed to COVID-19, were actively infected with it, or had recovered from it provided the deeply sampled blood TCRbeta repertoires that made up the dataset. The repertoires were made available in a free public database intended to serve as a resource for research on the immune response to SARS-CoV-2. Samples were obtained from the ongoing ImmuneRACE study (first 160 participants) and from 950 to 1,500 subjects provided by 6 global collaborators. Nearly every sample came with metadata listing a de-identified subject ID, COVID-19 status, age in years and sex. Where HLA class I and class II types were available, the types were taken from metadata supplied by the sample provider, not from assay-based typing.

Study-wide findings and limitations: The amount of clinical and demographic metadata varied by source and participant and was provided uncurated.

Recombination joined TRBV3-1 (or the pseudogene TRBV3-2) with TRBJ1-2, with no D gene named confidently. The specimen sequenced was PBMCs or T cells enriched from blood (not recorded which). The clonotype was recovered from a woman aged 45 to 65 who had been exposed to COVID-19. The DNA sequence is given as TGTGCCAGCAGCCAACGGAGCGCGGAAAGAGGTGGCTACACCTTC. It encodes CASSQRSAERGGYTF.